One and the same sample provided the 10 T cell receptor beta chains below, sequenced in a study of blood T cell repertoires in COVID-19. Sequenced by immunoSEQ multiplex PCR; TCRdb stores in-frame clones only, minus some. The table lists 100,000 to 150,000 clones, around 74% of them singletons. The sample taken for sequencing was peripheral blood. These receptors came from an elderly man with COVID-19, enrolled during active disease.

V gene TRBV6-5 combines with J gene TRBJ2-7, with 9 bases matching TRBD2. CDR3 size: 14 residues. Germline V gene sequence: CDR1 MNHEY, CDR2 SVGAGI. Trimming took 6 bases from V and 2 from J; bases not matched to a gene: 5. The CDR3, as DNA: TGTGCCAGCAGGCTTAGCGGGGGCCCCTACGAGCAGTACTTC. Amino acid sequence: CASRLSGGPYEQYF.

The CDR3 DNA is TGTGCCAGCAGCAAGGCAAGCCTTGGGCGGGGTAATGAAAAACTGTTTTTT. Its protein is CASSKASLGRGNEKLFF. The chain employs TRBV21-1 and TRBJ1-4. TRBV21-1 is described as a pseudogene. CDR3 length: 17 amino acids.

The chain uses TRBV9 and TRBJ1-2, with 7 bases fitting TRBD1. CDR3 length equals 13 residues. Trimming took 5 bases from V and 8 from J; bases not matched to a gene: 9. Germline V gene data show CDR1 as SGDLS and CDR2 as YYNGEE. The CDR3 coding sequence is TGTGCCAGCAGAGGCTTGAGGGACAGCGGCTACACCTTC. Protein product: CASRGLRDSGYTF.

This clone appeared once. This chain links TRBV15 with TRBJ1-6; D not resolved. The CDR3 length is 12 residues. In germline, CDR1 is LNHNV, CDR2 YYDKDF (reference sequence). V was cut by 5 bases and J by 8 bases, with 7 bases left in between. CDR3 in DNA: TGTGCCACCAGCCCCCCGGATTCACCCCTCCACTTT. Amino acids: CATSPPDSPLHF.

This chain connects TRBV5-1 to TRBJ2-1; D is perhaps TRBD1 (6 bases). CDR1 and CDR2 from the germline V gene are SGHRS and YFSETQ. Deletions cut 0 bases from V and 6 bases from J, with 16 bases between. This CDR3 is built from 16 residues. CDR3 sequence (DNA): TGCGCCAGCAGCTTGGGGTCAGGGGAATCCCTCAATGAGCAGTTCTTC. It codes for CASSLGSGESLNEQFF.

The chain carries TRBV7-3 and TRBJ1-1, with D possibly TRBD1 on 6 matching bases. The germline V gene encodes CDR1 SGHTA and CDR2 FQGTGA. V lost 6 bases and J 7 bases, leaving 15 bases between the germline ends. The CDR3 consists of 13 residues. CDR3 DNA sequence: TGTGCCAGCAGTCAGGCCATACAGGGTGAAGCTTTCTTT. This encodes CASSQAIQGEAFF.

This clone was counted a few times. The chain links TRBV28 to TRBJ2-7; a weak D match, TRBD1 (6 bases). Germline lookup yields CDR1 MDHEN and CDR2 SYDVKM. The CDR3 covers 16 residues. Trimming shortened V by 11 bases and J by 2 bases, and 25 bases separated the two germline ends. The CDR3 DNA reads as TGTGCCTCAGGGGAAGATCGGTTGATTATCGCCTACGAGCAGTACTTC. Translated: CASGEDRLIIAYEQYF.

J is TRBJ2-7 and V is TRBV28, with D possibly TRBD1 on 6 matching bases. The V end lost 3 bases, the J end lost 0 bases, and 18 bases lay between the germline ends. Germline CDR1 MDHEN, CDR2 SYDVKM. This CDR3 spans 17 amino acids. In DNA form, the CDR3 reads TGTGCCAGCAGTTTGGGCGAACCCGACAGGTACTCCTACGAGCAGTACTTC. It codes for CASSLGEPDRYSYEQYF. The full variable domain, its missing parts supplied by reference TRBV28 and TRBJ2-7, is DVKVTQSSRYLVKRTGEKVFLECVQDMDHENMFWYRQDPGLGLRLIYFSYDVKMKEKGDIPEGYSVSREKKERFSLILESASTNQTSMYLCASSLGEPDRYSYEQYFGPGTRLTVT.

As DNA, the CDR3 is TGCGCCAGCAGCTTGTTGGGACAGAGAGCTAACTATGGCTACACCTTC. This encodes CASSLLGQRANYGYTF. The V gene is TRBV5-1, the J gene TRBJ1-2; 7 nucleotides line up with TRBD1. Germline CDR1 SGHRS, CDR2 YFSETQ. V trimming: 1 base; J trimming: 0 bases; junction bases outside the gene matches: 6. CDR3 length: 16 amino acids.

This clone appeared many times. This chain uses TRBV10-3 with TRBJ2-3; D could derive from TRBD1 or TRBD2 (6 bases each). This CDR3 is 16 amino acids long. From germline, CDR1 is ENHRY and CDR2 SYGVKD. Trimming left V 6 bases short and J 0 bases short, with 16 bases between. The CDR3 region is CAISEGDSLSTDTQYF. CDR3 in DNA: TGTGCCATCAGCGAGGGGGACTCCCTGAGCACAGATACGCAGTATTTT.